This T cell receptor (beta chain) was profiled in a study of regulatory T cells in long-lasting Graves disease. Unmatched junction bases numbered 7, after V lost 6 bases and J lost 2 bases. This CDR3 has 15 amino acids. CDR1 is SGHRS, CDR2 YFSETQ, per germline. Study results and caveats: TCR diversity was lower in persistent than newly diagnosed Graves' disease.

Time point noted: newly diagnosed GD, antithyroid drugs for less than 3 months. After RNA was extracted from PBMCs, the TCR library was made from it. In this cohort, patients came from an endocrinology department located in Xi'an, China. This clonotype has only a few counts. Its antigen is unknown. Arm-PCR of CDR3 regions and iRepertoire HTBI primers were used to build TCR beta libraries. Via MiXCR, TCRdb re-called the multiplex PCR reads, giving one row per CDR3 protein. The sample lists under 800,000 distinct CDR3 sequences; 15% to 20% were seen once. These data were also reused for a study on T cells in Graves' hyperthyroidism and ophthalmopathy. As reported in that work: Blood samples included most of the expanded thyroid clonotypes exceeding 0.001. A model built on 13 V-J features separated ophthalmopathy from stable hyperthyroidism.

The chain has TRBV5-1 and TRBJ2-1; 8 positions agree with TRBD2. The sample was peripheral blood mononuclear cells (PBMCs), taken at new diagnosis, from a patient treated with antithyroid drugs. The receptor was isolated from a woman in her 30s with Graves disease. The CDR3 sequence: CASTPSGSTYNEQFF. In DNA form, the CDR3 reads TGCGCCAGCACGCCTAGCGGGTCGACCTACAATGAGCAGTTCTTC.